One sample yielded the 4 T cell receptor beta chains listed below, sequenced in a study of T-cell memory formation after mild COVID-19. TCRdb redid the calling of the 5' RACE reads with MiXCR, one entry per CDR3 protein. The repertoire holds about 560,000 distinct CDR3 sequences, with roughly 17% as singletons. What was sequenced was PBMCs or a T cell subset sorted from them (not recorded which). The receptors were sampled from an adult woman who had mild COVID-19 (a few samples of this study predate the infection). Cell type and time point are not known.

This clonotype has just a few counts. The chain recombines TRBV4-1 with TRBJ1-4; D unresolved. The V end was cut by 0 bases, the J end by 7 bases, with 12 bases between. This CDR3 has 15 amino acids. CDR1 MGHRA and CDR2 YSYEKL come from the germline V gene. As DNA, the CDR3 is TGCGCCAGCAGCCAAGAAGAGGCGCTTGCTGAAAAACTGTTTTTT. Encoded protein: CASSQEEALAEKLFF.

In its sample, this clonotype was seen a few times. The V call is TRBV12-3 or TRBV12-4, the J call TRBJ1-2; no clear D. CDR3 size: 13 residues. V was shortened by 10 bases and J by 0 bases, with 12 bases between the two germline ends. The chain's CDR3 is CANEGKANYGYTF. CDR3 DNA: TGTGCCAACGAAGGGAAAGCTAACTATGGCTACACCTTC.

The chain joins TRBV7-2 to TRBJ2-3, with D perhaps being TRBD1 or TRBD2 (5 bases each). The CDR3 sequence is 13 residues long. The V end was cut by 3 bases, the J end by 5 bases, with 9 bases between. In germline, CDR1 is SGHTA, CDR2 FQGNSA. CDR3 sequence reads: CASSFLRGDTQYF. The CDR3, as DNA: TGTGCCAGCAGCTTTCTGAGGGGAGATACGCAGTATTTT. Full variable domain (rest looked up from reference TRBV7-2 and TRBJ2-3): GAGVSQSPSNKVTEKGKDVELRCDPISGHTALYWYRQSLGQGLEFLIYFQGNSAPDKSGLPSDRFSAERTGGSVSTLTIQRTQQEDSAVYLCASSFLRGDTQYFGPGTRLTVL.

This clonotype was found many times. The chain carries TRBV7-2 and TRBJ2-7; 12 bases line up with TRBD1. Germline lookup yields CDR1 SGHTA and CDR2 FQGNSA. V was pared by 5 bases and J by 4 bases, with 6 bases of the junction left unmatched. The CDR3 covers 15 residues. CDR3 DNA: TGTGCCAGCAGCGCGCCGGGACAGGGGGCGTACGAGCAGTACTTC. Its protein is CASSAPGQGAYEQYF. The variable domain in full, with the rest retrieved from reference TRBV7-2 and TRBJ2-7, is GAGVSQSPSNKVTEKGKDVELRCDPISGHTALYWYRQSLGQGLEFLIYFQGNSAPDKSGLPSDRFSAERTGGSVSTLTIQRTQQEDSAVYLCASSAPGQGAYEQYFGPGTRLTVT.